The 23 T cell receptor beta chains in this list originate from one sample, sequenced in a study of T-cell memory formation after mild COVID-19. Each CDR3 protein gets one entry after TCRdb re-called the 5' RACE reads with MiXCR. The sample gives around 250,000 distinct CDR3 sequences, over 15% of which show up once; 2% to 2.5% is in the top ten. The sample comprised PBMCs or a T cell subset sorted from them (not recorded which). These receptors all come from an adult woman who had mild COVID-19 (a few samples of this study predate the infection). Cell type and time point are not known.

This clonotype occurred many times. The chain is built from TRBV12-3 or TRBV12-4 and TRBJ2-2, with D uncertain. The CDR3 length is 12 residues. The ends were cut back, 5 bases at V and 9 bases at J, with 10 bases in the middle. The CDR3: CASSTTERELFF. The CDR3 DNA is TGTGCCAGCAGTACCACTGAGAGGGAGCTGTTTTTT.

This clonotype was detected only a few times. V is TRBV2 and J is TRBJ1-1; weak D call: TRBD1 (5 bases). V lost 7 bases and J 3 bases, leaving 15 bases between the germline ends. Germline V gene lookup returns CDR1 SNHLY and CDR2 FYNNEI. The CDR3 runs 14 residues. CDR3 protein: CASIGAQEYTEAFF. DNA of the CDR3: TGTGCCAGCATCGGAGCACAGGAATACACTGAAGCTTTCTTT.

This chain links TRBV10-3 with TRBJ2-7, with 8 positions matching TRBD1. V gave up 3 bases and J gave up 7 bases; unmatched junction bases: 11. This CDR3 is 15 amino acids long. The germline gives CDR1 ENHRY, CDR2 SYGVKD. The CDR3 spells CAISDYRDRLREQYF. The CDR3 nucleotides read TGTGCCATCAGTGATTACCGGGACAGGCTCCGGGAGCAGTACTTC.

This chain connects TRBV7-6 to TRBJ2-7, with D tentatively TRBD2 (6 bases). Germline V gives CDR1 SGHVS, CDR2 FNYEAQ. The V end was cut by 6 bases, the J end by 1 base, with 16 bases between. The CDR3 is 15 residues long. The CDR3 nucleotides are TGTGCCAGCAGTCGGGACTTCGGAGCTTCCTACGAGCAGTACTTC. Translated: CASSRDFGASYEQYF.

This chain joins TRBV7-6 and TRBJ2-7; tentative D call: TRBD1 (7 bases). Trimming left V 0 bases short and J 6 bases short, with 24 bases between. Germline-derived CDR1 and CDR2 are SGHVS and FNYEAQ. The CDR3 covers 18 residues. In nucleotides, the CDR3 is TGTGCCAGCAGCTTAGCGCCGGCCCTACAGGGGAGGCTTAGCGAGCAGTACTTC. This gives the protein CASSLAPALQGRLSEQYF.

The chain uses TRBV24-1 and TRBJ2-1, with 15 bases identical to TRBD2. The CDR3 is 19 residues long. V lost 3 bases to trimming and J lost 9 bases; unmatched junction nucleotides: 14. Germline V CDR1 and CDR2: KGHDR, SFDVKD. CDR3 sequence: CATSDKSNTPGLAGGEQFF. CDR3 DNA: TGTGCCACCAGTGATAAGTCGAACACGCCGGGACTAGCGGGGGGTGAGCAGTTCTTC.

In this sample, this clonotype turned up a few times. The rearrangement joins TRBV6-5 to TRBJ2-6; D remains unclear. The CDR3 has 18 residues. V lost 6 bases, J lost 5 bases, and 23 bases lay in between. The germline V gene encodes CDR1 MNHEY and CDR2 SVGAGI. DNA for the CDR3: TGTGCCAGCAGCCCTACCTCCGGACGCCTGTTTTGGGCCAACGTCCTGACTTTC. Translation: CASSPTSGRLFWANVLTF.

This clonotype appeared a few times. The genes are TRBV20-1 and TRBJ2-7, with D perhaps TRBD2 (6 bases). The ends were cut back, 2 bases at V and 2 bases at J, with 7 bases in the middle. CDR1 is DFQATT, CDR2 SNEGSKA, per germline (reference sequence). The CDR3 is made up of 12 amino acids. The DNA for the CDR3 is TGCAGTGCTAGATCGGGGGCCTACGAGCAGTACTTC. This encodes CSARSGAYEQYF.

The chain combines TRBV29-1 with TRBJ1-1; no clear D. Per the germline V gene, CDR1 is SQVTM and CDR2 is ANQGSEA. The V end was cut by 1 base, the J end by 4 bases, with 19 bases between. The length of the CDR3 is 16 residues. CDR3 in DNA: TGCAGCGTTGAAGGCCAACGGGGTAAAGAGGGCACTGAAGCTTTCTTT. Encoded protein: CSVEGQRGKEGTEAFF. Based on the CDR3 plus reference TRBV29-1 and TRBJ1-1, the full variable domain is SAVISQKPSRDICQRGTSLTIQCQVDSQVTMMFWYRQQPGQSLTLIATANQGSEATYESGFVIDKFPISRPNLTFSTLTVSNMSPEDSSIYLCSVEGQRGKEGTEAFFGQGTRLTVV.

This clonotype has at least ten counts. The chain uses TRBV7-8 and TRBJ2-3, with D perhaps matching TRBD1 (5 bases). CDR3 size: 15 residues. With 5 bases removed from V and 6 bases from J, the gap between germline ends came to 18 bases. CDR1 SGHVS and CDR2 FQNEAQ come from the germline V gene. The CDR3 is CASSLQGARRDTQYF. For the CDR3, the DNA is TGTGCCAGCAGCCTTCAAGGGGCACGGCGGGATACGCAGTATTTT.

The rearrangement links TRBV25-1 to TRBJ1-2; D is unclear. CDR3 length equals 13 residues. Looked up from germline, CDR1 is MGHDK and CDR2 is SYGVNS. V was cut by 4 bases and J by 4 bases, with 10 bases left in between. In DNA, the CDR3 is TGTGCCAGCAGTGTGTTGGCAGGCTATGGCTACACCTTC. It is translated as CASSVLAGYGYTF.

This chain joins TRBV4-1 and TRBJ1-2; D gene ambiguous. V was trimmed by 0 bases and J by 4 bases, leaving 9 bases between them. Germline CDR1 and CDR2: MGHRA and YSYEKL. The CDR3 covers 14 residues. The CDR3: CASSQDRVRYGYTF. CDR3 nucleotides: TGCGCCAGCAGCCAAGATCGAGTACGCTATGGCTACACCTTC.

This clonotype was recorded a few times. CDR3 sequence reads: CASSLGGDSYGYTF. The CDR3, as DNA: TGTGCCAGCAGTTTGGGCGGGGACTCCTATGGCTACACCTTC. The V and J genes are TRBV6-5 and TRBJ1-2; D might be TRBD1 (5 bases). CDR3 length: 14 residues. V gave up 4 bases and J gave up 4 bases, with 13 bases separating them. Per the germline V gene, CDR1 is MNHEY and CDR2 is SVGAGI.

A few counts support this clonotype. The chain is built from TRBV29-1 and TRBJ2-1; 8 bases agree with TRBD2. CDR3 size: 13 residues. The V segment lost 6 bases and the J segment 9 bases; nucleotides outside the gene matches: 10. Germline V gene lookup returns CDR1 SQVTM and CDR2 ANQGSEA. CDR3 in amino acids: CSVSEAGVGEQFF. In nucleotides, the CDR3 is TGCAGCGTGAGTGAAGCGGGAGTGGGTGAGCAGTTCTTC.

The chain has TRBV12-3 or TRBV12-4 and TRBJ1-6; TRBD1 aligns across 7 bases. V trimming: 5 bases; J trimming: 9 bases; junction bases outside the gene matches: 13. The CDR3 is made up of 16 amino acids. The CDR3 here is CASSPNRGQLASPLHF. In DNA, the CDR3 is TGTGCCAGCAGTCCGAACAGGGGCCAATTAGCTTCACCCCTCCACTTT.

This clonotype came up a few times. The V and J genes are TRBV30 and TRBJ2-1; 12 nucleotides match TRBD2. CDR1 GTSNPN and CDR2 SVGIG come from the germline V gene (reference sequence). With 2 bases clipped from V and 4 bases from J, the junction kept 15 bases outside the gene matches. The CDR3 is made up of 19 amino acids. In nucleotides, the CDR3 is TGTGCCTGGAGTCCTATCATAAAGACTAGCGGGGGTTTTTACAATGAGCAGTTCTTC. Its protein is CAWSPIIKTSGGFYNEQFF.

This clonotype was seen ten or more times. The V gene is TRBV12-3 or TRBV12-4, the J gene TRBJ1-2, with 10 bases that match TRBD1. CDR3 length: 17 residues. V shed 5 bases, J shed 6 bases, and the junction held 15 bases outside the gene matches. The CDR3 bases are TGTGCCAGCAGTCGCTCGGGAAGGGACAGGGGAGCGGATGGCTACACCTTC. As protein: CASSRSGRDRGADGYTF.

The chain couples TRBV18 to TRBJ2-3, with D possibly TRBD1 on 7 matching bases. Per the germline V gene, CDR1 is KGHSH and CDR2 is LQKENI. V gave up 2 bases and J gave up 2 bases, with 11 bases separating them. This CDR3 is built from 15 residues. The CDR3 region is CASSPAGQHTDTQYF. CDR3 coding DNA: TGTGCCAGCTCACCAGCGGGACAGCACACAGATACGCAGTATTTT.

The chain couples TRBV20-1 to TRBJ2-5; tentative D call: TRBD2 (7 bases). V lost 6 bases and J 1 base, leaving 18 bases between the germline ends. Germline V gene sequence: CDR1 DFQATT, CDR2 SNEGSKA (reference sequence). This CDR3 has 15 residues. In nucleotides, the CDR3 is TGCAGTGCGAGGGGGGCTAGCGGTCCCCAAGAGACCCAGTACTTC. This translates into CSARGASGPQETQYF.

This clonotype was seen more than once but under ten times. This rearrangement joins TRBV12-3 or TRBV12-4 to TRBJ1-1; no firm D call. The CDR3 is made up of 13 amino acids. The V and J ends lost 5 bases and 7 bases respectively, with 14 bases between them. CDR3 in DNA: TGTGCCAGCAGTGCGATCCGCCGGGGTGAAGCTTTCTTT. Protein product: CASSAIRRGEAFF.

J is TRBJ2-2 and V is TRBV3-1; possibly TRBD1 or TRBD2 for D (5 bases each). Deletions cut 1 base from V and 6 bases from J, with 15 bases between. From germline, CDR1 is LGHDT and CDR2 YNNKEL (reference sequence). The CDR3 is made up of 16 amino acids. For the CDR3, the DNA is TGTGCCAGCAGCCAAGGCCGCGGTTTGGGGGCCGGGGAGCTGTTTTTT. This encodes CASSQGRGLGAGELFF.

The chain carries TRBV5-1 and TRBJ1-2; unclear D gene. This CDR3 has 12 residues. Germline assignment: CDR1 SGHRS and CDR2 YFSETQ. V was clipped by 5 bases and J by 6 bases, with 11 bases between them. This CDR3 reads CASRTLVDGYTF. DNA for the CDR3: TGCGCCAGCAGAACCCTGGTTGATGGCTACACCTTC. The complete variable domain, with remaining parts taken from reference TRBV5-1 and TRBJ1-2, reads KAGVTQTPRYLIKTRGQQVTLSCSPISGHRSVSWYQQTPGQGLQFLFEYFSETQRNKGNFPGRFSGRQFSNSRSEMNVSTLELGDSALYLCASRTLVDGYTFGSGTRLTVV.

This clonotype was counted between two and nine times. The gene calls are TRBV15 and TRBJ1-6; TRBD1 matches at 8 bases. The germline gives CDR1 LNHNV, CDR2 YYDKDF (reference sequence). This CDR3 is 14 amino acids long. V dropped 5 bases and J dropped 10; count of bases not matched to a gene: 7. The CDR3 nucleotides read TGTGCCACCAGCGCCGAGACAGGGGAATCACCCCTCCACTTT. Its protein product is CATSAETGESPLHF.